This TCR beta chain is drawn from a study of blood T cell repertoires in COVID-19. Generated by immunoSEQ multiplex PCR, the TCRdb table keeps only in-frame clones and is missing some. Among some 210,000 clones listed, 80% to 95% were seen once. The sequenced sample was peripheral blood. The TCR sequence derives from a man aged 60-69 years with COVID-19, enrolled during active disease.

CDR3 residues: CASSNGERYNEQFF. The CDR3, as DNA: TGCGCCAGCAGCAACGGGGAAAGATACAATGAGCAGTTCTTC. This chain connects TRBV5-1 to TRBJ2-1, with a tentative D call TRBD2 (5 bases). Germline CDR1 SGHRS, CDR2 YFSETQ. CDR3 size: 14 residues. Trimming took 4 bases from V and 4 from J, leaving 12 bases between them.